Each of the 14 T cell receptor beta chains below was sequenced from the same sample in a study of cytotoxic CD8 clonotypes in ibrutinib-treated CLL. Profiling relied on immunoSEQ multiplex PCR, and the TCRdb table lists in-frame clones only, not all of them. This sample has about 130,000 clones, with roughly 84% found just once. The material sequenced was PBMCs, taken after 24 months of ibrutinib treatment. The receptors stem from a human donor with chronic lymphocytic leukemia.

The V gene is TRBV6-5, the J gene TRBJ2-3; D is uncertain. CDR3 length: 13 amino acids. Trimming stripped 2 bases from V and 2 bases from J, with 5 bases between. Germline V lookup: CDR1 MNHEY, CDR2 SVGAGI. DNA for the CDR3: TGTGCCAGCAGTTACGTCTCCACAGATACGCAGTATTTT. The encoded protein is CASSYVSTDTQYF.

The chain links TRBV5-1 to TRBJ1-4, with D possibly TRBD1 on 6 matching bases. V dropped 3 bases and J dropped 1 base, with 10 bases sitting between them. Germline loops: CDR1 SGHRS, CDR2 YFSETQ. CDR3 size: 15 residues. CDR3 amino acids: CASSWEQGTNEKLFF. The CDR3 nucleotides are TGCGCCAGCAGCTGGGAACAGGGAACTAATGAAAAACTGTTTTTT.

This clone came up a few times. Written as DNA, the CDR3 is TGTGCCAGTAGCAGGGGAGTTGGCTACACCTTC. Protein: CASSRGVGYTF. The chain couples TRBV19 to TRBJ1-2; D is possibly TRBD1 (6 bases). Trimming removed 6 bases from V and 7 bases from J, with 9 bases in between. Looked up from germline, CDR1 is LNHDA and CDR2 is SQIVND (reference sequence). The CDR3 consists of 11 residues.

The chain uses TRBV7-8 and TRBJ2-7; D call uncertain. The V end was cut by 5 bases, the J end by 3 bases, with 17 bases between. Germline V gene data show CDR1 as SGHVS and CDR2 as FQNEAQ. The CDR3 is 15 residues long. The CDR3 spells CASSPNPGRLYEQYF. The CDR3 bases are TGTGCCAGCAGCCCTAACCCCGGCAGACTCTACGAGCAGTACTTC. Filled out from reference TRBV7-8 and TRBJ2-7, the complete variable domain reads GAGVSQSPRYKVAKRGQDVALRCDPISGHVSLFWYQQALGQGPEFLTYFQNEAQLDKSGLPSDRFFAERPEGSVSTLKIQRTQQEDSAVYLCASSPNPGRLYEQYFGPGTRLTVT.

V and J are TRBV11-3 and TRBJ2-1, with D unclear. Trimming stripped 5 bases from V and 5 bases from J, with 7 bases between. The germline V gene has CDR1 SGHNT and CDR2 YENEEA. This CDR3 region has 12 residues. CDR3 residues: CASSRIDNEQFF. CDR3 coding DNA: TGTGCCAGCAGCCGCATTGACAATGAGCAGTTCTTC.

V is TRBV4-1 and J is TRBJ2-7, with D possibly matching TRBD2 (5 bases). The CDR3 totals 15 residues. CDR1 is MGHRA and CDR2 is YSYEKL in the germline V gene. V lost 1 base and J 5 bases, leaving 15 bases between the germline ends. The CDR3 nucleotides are TGCGCCAGCAGCCAAGTGGGAGATACAGTTCACGAGCAGTACTTC. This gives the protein CASSQVGDTVHEQYF.

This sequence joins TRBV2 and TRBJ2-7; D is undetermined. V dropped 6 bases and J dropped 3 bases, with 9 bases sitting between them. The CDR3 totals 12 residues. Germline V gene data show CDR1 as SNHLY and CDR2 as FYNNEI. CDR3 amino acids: CASRPANYEQYF. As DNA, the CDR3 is TGTGCCAGCAGACCCGCTAACTACGAGCAGTACTTC.

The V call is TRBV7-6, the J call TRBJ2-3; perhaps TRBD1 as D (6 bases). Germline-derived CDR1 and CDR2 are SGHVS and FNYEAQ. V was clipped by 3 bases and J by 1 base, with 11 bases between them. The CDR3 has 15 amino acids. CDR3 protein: CASSLSRGGTDTQYF. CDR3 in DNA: TGTGCCAGCAGCTTGAGCAGGGGCGGCACAGATACGCAGTATTTT. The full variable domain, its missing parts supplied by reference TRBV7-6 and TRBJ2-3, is GAGVSQSPRYKVTKRGQDVALRCDPISGHVSLYWYRQALGQGPEFLTYFNYEAQQDKSGLPNDRFSAERPEGSISTLTIQRTEQRDSAMYRCASSLSRGGTDTQYFGPGTRLTVL.

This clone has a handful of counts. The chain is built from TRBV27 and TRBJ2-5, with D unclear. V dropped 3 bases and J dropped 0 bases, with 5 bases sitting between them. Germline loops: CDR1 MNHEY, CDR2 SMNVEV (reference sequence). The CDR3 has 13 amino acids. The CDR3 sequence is CASSFSYQETQYF. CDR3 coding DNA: TGTGCCAGCAGTTTTAGCTACCAAGAGACCCAGTACTTC.

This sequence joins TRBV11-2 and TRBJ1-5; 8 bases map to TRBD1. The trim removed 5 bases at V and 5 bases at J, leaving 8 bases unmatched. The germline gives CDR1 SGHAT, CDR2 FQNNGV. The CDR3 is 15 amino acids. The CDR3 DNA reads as TGTGCCAGCAGCCAGACAGGGGAAAGGGATCAGCCCCAGCATTTT. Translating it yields CASSQTGERDQPQHF.

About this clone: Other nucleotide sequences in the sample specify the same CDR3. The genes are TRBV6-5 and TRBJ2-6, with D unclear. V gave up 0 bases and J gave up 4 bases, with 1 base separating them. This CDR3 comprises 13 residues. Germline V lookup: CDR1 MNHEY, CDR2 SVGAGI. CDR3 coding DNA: TGTGCCAGCAGTTACTCGGGGGCCAACGTCCTGACTTTC. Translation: CASSYSGANVLTF.

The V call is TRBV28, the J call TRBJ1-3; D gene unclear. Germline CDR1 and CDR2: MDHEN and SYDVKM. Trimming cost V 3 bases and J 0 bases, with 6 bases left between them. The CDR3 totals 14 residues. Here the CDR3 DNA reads TGTGCCAGCAGTTTCAGGAACTCTGGAAACACCATATATTTT. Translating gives CASSFRNSGNTIYF.

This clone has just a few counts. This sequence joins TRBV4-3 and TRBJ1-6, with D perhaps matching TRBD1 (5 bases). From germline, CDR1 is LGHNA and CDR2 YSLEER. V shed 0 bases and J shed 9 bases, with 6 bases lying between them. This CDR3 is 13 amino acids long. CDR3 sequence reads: CASSQDRGSPLHF. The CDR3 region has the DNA TGCGCCAGCAGCCAAGATAGGGGTTCACCCCTCCACTTT.

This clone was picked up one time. Written as DNA, the CDR3 is TGTGCCAGCAGGGAGACAGGAAACCTATTCGAAAAACTGTTTTTT. Protein: CASRETGNLFEKLFF. The chain recombines TRBV2 with TRBJ1-4; possible D gene TRBD1, 6 bases. Trimming took 6 bases from V and 8 from J, leaving 19 bases between them. The germline V gene encodes CDR1 SNHLY and CDR2 FYNNEI. CDR3 size: 15 residues.